This passage covers 4 T cell receptor beta chains from one sample sequenced in a study of blood T cell repertoires in COVID-19. Sequencing was performed with immunoSEQ multiplex PCR; in TCRdb, only in-frame clones are kept and a portion is missing. The profile covers 250,000 to 300,000 clones, with 75% to 90% appearing a single time and 2.2% taken by the ten largest. Material: peripheral blood. The receptors derive from a woman aged 45-60 years who had recovered from COVID-19.

V is TRBV10-3 and J is TRBJ2-7; maybe TRBD2 (5 bases). The germline V gene encodes CDR1 ENHRY and CDR2 SYGVKD. Trimming took off 10 bases at V and 4 bases at J, with 17 bases between the two ends. CDR3 length equals 13 residues. The CDR3 sequence: CATLGGNHYEQYF. The CDR3 coding sequence is TGTGCCACCCTTGGAGGAAACCATTACGAGCAGTACTTC.

The count of this clone is one. The V call is TRBV5-1, the J call TRBJ1-2, with D possibly TRBD1 on 5 matching bases. The CDR3 totals 15 residues. With 0 bases removed from V and 8 bases from J, the gap between germline ends came to 17 bases. Germline V gene lookup returns CDR1 SGHRS and CDR2 YFSETQ. The CDR3 bases are TGCGCCAGCAGCTTGGCCGCAGGGAATACGGAGGGCTACACCTTC. Residues: CASSLAAGNTEGYTF. Complete variable domain (other parts from reference TRBV5-1 and TRBJ1-2): KAGVTQTPRYLIKTRGQQVTLSCSPISGHRSVSWYQQTPGQGLQFLFEYFSETQRNKGNFPGRFSGRQFSNSRSEMNVSTLELGDSALYLCASSLAAGNTEGYTFGSGTRLTVV.

The chain links TRBV18 to TRBJ2-1; D is ambiguous. The germline V and J ends were trimmed by 3 bases and 10 bases, with 7 bases remaining between them. CDR1 and CDR2 from the germline V gene are KGHSH and LQKENI. The CDR3 contains 11 residues. The CDR3 is CASSPSLEQFF. CDR3 DNA sequence: TGTGCCAGCTCACCCTCCTTAGAGCAGTTCTTC.

V and J are TRBV11-3 and TRBJ2-7; 14 nucleotides match TRBD2. Trimming cost V 3 bases and J 0 bases; bases outside gene matches: 7. CDR1 is SGHNT, CDR2 YENEEA, per germline. The CDR3 is made up of 18 amino acids. The CDR3 here is CASSFGLAGGFSSYEQYF. The CDR3 DNA reads TGTGCCAGCAGCTTCGGACTAGCGGGAGGTTTCAGCTCCTACGAGCAGTACTTC. The full variable domain, in which reference TRBV11-3 and TRBJ2-7 provide the parts outside the CDR3, is EAGVVQSPRYKIIEKKQPVAFWCNPISGHNTLYWYLQNLGQGPELLIRYENEEAVDDSQLPKDRFSAERLKGVDSTLKIQPAELGDSAVYLCASSFGLAGGFSSYEQYFGPGTRLTVT.